Listed below are T cell receptor beta chains from one sample, sequenced in a study of siplizumab effects on memory and regulatory T cells. Only in-frame clones appear in the TCRdb table, and some are missing; sequencing was by immunoSEQ multiplex PCR. The sample contains about 91,000 clones, roughly 96% of which appear only once. The material sequenced was naive CD4+ T cells sorted from blood. The origin of the receptors is a human donor in good health. CDR3s include the opening cysteine and the closing phenylalanine or tryptophan. The order of the fields is V gene, clone size, J gene, D gene, CDR3 protein, CDR3 DNA. A D gene is named only where the DNA matches it firmly. A row's size may be missing; if present it is once, few, many or a size class.

>TRBV5-1|-|TRBJ1-6|TRBD1
CASRLTGTGLGSPLHF
TGCGCCAGCAGACTAACAGGGACAGGGTTAGGGTCACCCCTCCACTTT
>TRBV4-1|-|TRBJ2-3|-
CASSQASSRVYDTQYF
TGCGCCAGCAGCCAAGCTTCCAGCCGGGTCTACGATACGCAGTATTTT
>TRBV28|-|TRBJ2-1|TRBD2
CASSQIGLAGGPVANEQFF
TGTGCCAGCAGTCAAATCGGACTAGCGGGGGGGCCCGTTGCCAATGAGCAGTTCTTC
>TRBV19|few|TRBJ1-1|-
CASSTQGGTEAFF
TGTGCCAGTAGTACCCAAGGGGGTACTGAAGCTTTCTTT
>TRBV2|-|TRBJ2-5|-
CASPFPLRGETQYF
TGTGCCAGCCCCTTCCCCCTTAGGGGGGAGACCCAGTACTTC
>TRBV10-3|-|TRBJ1-2|-
CAIGRGGANYGYTF
TGTGCCATCGGGAGGGGAGGAGCTAACTATGGCTACACCTTC
>TRBV7-7|-|TRBJ2-7|-
CASSLWGPYEQYF
TGTGCCAGCAGCTTATGGGGGCCCTACGAGCAGTACTTC
>TRBV10-3|-|TRBJ1-1|-
CATRTDRTMNTEAFF
TGTGCCACCCGGACGGACCGGACCATGAACACTGAAGCTTTCTTT
>TRBV19|-|TRBJ2-1|-
CASRQVPGNEQFF
TGTGCCAGCCGACAGGTGCCGGGGAATGAGCAGTTCTTC
>TRBV28|-|TRBJ2-3|TRBD2
CASSPGLAGVNTDTQYF
TGTGCCAGCAGTCCCGGACTAGCGGGGGTAAACACAGATACGCAGTATTTT
>TRBV6-5|-|TRBJ1-1|-
CASSSVRQTEAFF
TGTGCCAGCAGTTCGGTTCGACAGACTGAAGCTTTCTTT
>TRBV6-5|-|TRBJ1-2|-
CASSYYADYGYTF
TGTGCCAGCAGTTACTACGCCGACTATGGCTACACCTTC
>TRBV30|once|TRBJ2-1|-
CAWSVTSIYNEQFF
TGTGCCTGGAGTGTCACGAGCATCTACAATGAGCAGTTCTTC
>TRBV5-1|-|TRBJ2-3|TRBD1
CASSRLTGGTDTQYF
TGCGCCAGCAGCCGTTTGACAGGGGGAACAGATACGCAGTATTTT